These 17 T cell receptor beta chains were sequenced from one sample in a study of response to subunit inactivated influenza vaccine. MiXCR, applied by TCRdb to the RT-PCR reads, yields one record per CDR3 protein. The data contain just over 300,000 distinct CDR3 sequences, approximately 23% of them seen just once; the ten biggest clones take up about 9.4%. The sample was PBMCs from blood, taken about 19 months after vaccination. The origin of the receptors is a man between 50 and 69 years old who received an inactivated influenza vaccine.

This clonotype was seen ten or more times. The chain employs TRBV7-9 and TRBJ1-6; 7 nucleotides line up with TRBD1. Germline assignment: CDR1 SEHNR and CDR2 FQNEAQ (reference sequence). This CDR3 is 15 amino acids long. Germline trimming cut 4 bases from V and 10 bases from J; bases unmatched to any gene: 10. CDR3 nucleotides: TGTGCCAGCAGCTCCCGCCCGACAGGGTTCTCACCCCTCCACTTT. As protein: CASSSRPTGFSPLHF.

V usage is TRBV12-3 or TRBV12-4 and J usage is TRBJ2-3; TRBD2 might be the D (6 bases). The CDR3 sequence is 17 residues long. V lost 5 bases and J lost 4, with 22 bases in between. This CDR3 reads CASSPDFRRGFADTQYF. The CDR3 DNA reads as TGTGCCAGCAGTCCCGACTTTAGGCGGGGATTCGCAGATACGCAGTATTTT.

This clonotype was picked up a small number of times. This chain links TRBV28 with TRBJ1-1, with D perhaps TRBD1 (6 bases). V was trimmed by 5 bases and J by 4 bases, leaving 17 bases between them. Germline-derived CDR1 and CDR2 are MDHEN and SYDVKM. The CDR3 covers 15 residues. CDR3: CASSVLARGRTEAFF. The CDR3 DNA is TGTGCCAGCAGTGTCTTAGCCAGGGGTCGCACTGAAGCTTTCTTT.

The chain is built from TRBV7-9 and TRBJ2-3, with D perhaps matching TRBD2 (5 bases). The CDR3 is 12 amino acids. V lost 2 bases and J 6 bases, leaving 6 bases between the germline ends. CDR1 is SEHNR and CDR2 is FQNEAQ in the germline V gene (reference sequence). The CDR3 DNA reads TGTGCCAGCAGCTTACGGAGGGATACGCAGTATTTT. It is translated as CASSLRRDTQYF.

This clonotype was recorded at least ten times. CDR3 DNA sequence: TGTGCCACCAGCAGAGGCCATGATAATTCACCCCTCCACTTT. Its translation: CATSRGHDNSPLHF. The chain employs TRBV15 and TRBJ1-6; D is uncertain. Trimming left V 1 base short and J 5 bases short, with 6 bases between. The germline gives CDR1 LNHNV, CDR2 YYDKDF (reference sequence). CDR3 length: 14 residues.

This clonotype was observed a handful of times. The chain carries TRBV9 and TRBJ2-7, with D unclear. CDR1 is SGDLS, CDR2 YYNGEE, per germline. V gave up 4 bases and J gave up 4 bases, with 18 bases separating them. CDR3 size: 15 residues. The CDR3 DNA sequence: TGTGCCAGCAGCCGATTAACGGCATCCTTGTACGAGCAGTACTTC. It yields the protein CASSRLTASLYEQYF.

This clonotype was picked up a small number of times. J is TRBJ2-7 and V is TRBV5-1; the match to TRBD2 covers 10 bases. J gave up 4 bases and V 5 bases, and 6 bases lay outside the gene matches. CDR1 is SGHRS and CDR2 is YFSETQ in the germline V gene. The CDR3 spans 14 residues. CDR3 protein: CASSSGRNPYEQYF. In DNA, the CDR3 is TGCGCCAGCAGTAGCGGGAGGAACCCGTACGAGCAGTACTTC.

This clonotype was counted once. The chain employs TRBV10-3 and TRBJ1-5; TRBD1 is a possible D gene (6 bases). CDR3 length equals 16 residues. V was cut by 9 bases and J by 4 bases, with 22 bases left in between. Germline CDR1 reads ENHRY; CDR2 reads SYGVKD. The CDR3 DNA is TGTGCCATGGAGGTTGCATCGAAACAGGGAAATCAGCCCCAGCATTTT. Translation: CAMEVASKQGNQPQHF.

CDR3 DNA: TGCAGTGGCAGGGGACTAGCGGGAAGAAAGGAGACCCAGTACTTC. This encodes CSGRGLAGRKETQYF. This chain joins TRBV20-1 and TRBJ2-5, with 13 bases identical to TRBD2. Germline V gene data show CDR1 as DFQATT and CDR2 as SNEGSKA (reference sequence). J was trimmed by 5 bases and V by 7 bases; bases with no gene match: 10. The CDR3 contains 15 residues.

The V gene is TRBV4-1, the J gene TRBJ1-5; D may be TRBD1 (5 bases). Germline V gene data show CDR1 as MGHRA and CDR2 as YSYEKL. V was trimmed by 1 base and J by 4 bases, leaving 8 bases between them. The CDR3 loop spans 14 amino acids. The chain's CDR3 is CASSQAAGNQPQHF. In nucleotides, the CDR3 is TGCGCCAGCAGCCAAGCCGCAGGGAATCAGCCCCAGCATTTT.

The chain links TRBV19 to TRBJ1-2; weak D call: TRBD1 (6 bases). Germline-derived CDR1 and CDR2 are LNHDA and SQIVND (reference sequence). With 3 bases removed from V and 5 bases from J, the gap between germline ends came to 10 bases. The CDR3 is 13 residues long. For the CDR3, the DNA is TGTGCCAGTAGTATCAGACAGGCTTATGGCTACACCTTC. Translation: CASSIRQAYGYTF. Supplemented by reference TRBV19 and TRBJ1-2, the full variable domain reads DGGITQSPKYLFRKEGQNVTLSCEQNLNHDAMYWYRQDPGQGLRLIYYSQIVNDFQKGDIAEGYSVSREKKESFPLTVTSAQKNPTAFYLCASSIRQAYGYTFGSGTRLTVV.

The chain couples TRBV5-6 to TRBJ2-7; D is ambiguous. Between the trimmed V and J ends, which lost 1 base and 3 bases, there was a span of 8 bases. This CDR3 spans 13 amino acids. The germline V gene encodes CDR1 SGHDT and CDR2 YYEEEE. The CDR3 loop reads CASSLSSGYEQYF. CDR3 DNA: TGTGCCAGCAGCTTGTCTTCAGGCTACGAGCAGTACTTC.

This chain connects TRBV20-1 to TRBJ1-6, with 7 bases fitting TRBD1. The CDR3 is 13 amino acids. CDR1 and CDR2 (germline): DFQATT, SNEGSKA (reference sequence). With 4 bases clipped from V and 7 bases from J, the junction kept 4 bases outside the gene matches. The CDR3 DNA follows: TGCAGTGCTATAACAGGGGTGAATTCACCCCTCCACTTT. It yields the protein CSAITGVNSPLHF.

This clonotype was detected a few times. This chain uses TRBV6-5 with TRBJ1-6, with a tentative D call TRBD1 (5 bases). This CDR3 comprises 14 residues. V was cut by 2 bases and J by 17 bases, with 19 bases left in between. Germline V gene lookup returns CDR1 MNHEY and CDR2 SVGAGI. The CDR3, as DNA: TGTGCCAGCAGTTACCCCGGGACTGTTCTAGTTTTCCACTTT. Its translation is CASSYPGTVLVFHF.

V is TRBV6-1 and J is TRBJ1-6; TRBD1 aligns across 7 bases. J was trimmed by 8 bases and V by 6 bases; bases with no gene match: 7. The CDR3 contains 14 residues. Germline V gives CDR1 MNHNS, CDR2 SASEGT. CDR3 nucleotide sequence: TGTGCCAGCAGAAACAGGGGCGACTATTCACCCCTCCACTTT. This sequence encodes CASRNRGDYSPLHF.

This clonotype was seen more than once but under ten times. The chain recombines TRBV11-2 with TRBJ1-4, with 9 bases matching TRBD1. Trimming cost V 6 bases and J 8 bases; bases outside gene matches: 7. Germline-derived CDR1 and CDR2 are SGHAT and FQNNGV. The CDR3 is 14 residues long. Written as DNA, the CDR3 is TGTGCCAGCAGGACCAACAGGGGGCACGAAAAACTGTTTTTT. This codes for CASRTNRGHEKLFF.

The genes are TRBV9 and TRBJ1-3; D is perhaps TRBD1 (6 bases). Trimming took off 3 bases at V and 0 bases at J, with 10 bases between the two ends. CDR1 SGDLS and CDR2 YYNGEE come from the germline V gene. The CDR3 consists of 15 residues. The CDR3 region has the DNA TGTGCCAGCAGCGGCGGGGGCCACTCTGGAAACACCATATATTTT. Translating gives CASSGGGHSGNTIYF.